This is a list of T cell receptor beta chains from one sample in a study of identical twins. MiXCR was run by TCRdb on the 5' RACE reads, yielding one entry per CDR3 protein. Counted here are roughly 720,000 distinct CDR3 sequences, roughly 18% occurring once; the ten biggest clones make up 13%. The sample was also reused in another study, on T cells expressing NK-cell markers.

Sequenced sample: PBMCs. These receptors were taken from a woman between 18 and 29 years old in good health. Both conserved end residues are part of each CDR3. A D gene is named only where the DNA matches it firmly. The size entry is marked missing in some rows and otherwise reads once, few, many or a size class.

j_gene	abundance	d_gene	v_gene	CDR3aa	CDR3nt
TRBJ1-2	few	-	TRBV7-2	CASSQGKGLGYTF	TGTGCCAGCAGCCAAGGGAAGGGGTTAGGCTACACCTTC
TRBJ2-2	-	-	TRBV11-1	CASSTTPRGAGNTGELFF	TGTGCCAGCAGCACCACCCCCCGGGGGGCGGGGAACACCGGGGAGCTGTTTTTT
TRBJ1-4	-	-	TRBV9	CASSLSGLPHEKLFF	TGTGCCAGCAGCCTTAGTGGACTACCTCATGAAAAACTGTTTTTT
TRBJ2-3	-	-	TRBV7-2	CAITRGRGSDTQYF	TGTGCCATCACTCGAGGCAGGGGTTCAGATACGCAGTATTTT
TRBJ2-1	few	-	TRBV19	CASSMPAGYPGDEQFF	TGTGCCAGTAGTATGCCCGCAGGGTATCCGGGGGATGAGCAGTTCTTC
TRBJ2-1	few	TRBD2	TRBV5-1	CASSPGLAGTVYEQFF	TGCGCCAGCAGCCCCGGGCTAGCGGGGACTGTCTATGAGCAGTTCTTC
TRBJ1-5	few	TRBD1	TRBV12-5	CASVDRGRDSQPQHF	TGTGCTAGTGTTGACAGGGGGCGGGATAGTCAGCCCCAGCATTTT
TRBJ2-1	-	-	TRBV24-1	CATSGLNNEQFF	TGTGCCACCAGCGGACTAAACAATGAGCAGTTCTTC
TRBJ2-4	few	-	TRBV9	CASSVDPLSNIQYF	TGTGCCAGCAGCGTAGATCCCCTTTCGAACATTCAGTACTTC
TRBJ2-7	-	-	TRBV7-9	CASSLRLAFQYF	TGTGCCAGCAGCTTAAGGCTAGCGTTCCAGTACTTC
TRBJ2-7	few	TRBD2	TRBV6-1	CASRVLAGDGSSYEQYF	TGTGCCAGCAGGGTACTAGCGGGAGATGGAAGTTCCTACGAGCAGTACTTC
TRBJ1-2	few	-	TRBV12-3/TRBV12-4	CASSFGGPTGYTF	TGTGCCAGCAGTTTCGGGGGGCCCACTGGCTACACCTTC
TRBJ2-1	-	TRBD1	TRBV7-2	CASSLARTGPWDEQFF	TGTGCCAGCAGCTTAGCCCGGACAGGGCCATGGGATGAGCAGTTCTTC